This paragraph reports one T cell receptor (beta chain). TCRdb analysed the 5' RACE reads with MiXCR anew, one entry per CDR3 protein. Here the sample spans a few hundred thousand distinct CDR3 sequences, 18% being singletons. The sample belongs to a study of identical twins. Germline CDR1 reads SGHRS; CDR2 reads YFSETQ. V gave up 2 bases and J gave up 7 bases; unmatched junction bases: 5. CDR3 length: 14 residues. The genes are TRBV5-1 and TRBJ2-1; 8 bases match TRBD2. This clonotype was obtained from a man in his fifties in good health. Specimen: naive T cells sorted from blood. CDR3 residues: CASSFPGGPNEQFF. The CDR3 DNA is TGCGCCAGCAGCTTCCCGGGGGGGCCAAATGAGCAGTTCTTC.